Sequencing of this TCR beta chain was carried out in a study of control samples from healthy donors and cancer patients. The assay was immunoSEQ multiplex PCR, and TCRdb's table has in-frame clones only and misses some. The sample holds 150,000 to 200,000 clones; 91% are singletons and the top ten take around 2%. The length of the CDR3 is 13 residues. Germline V gives CDR1 LGHDT, CDR2 YNNKEL (reference sequence). V was shortened by 3 bases and J by 5 bases, with 11 bases between the two germline ends. This chain connects TRBV3-1 (or the pseudogene TRBV3-2) to TRBJ2-7; D unresolved. The sample taken for sequencing was blood. This sequence was found in a woman between 40 and 50 years old in good health. The CDR3 bases are TGTGCCAGCAGCCAGGGCTTGTGGGACGAGCAGTACTTC. It is translated as CASSQGLWDEQYF.